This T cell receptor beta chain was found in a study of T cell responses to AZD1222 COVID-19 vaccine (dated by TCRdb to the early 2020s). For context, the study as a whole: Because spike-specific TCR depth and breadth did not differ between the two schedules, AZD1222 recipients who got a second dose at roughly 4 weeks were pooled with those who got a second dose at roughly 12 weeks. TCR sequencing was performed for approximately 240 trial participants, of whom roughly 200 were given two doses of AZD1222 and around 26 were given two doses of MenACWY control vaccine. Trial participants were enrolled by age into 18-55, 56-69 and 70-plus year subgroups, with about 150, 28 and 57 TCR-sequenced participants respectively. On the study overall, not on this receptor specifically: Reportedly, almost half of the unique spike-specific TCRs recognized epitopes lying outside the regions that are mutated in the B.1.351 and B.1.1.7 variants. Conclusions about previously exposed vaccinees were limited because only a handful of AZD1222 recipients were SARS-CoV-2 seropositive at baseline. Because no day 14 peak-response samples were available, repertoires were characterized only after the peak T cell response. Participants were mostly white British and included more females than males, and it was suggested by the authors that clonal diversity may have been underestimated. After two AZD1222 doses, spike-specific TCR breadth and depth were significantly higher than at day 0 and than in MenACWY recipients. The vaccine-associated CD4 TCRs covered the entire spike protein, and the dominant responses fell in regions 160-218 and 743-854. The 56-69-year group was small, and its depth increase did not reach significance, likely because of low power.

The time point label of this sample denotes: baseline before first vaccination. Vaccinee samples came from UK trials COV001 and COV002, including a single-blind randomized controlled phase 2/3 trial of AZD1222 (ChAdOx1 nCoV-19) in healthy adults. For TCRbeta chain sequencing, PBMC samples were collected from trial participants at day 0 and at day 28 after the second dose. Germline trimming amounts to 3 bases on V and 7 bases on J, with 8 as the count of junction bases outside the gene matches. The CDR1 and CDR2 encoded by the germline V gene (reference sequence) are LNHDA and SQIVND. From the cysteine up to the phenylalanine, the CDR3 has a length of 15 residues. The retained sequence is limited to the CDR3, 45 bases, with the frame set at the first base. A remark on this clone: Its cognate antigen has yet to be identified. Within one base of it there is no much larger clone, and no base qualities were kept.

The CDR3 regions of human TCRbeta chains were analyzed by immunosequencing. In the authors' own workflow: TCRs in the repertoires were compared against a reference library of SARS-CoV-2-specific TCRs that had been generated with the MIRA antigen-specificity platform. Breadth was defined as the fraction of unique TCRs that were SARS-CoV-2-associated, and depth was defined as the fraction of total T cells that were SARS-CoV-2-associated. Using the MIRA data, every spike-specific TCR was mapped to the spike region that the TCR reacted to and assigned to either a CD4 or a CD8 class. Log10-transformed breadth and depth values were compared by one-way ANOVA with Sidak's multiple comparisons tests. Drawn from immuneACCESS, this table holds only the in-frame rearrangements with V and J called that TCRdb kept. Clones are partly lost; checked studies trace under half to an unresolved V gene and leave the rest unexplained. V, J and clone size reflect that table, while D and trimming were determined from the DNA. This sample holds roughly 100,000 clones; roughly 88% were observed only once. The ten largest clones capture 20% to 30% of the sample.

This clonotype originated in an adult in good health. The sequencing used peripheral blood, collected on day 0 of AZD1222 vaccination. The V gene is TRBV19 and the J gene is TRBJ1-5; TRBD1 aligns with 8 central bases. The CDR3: CASSMRQGSGQPQHF. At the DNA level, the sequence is TGTGCCAGTAGTATGAGACAGGGGAGCGGACAGCCCCAGCATTTT.